The text below deals with one T cell receptor (beta chain). This CDR3 is built from 15 residues. Trimming shortened V by 5 bases and J by 6 bases, and 17 bases separated the two germline ends. Per germline, CDR1 SGHTA and CDR2 FQGNSA. The entry originates in a study of OX40 agonist ivuxolimab in advanced cancers. About the study: Ivuxolimab was delivered to patients intravenously every 2 weeks at doses spanning 0.01 to 10 mg/kg. A mean age of about 59 years, range roughly 20 to 80, was recorded, and under 85% were male.

TCRdb keeps only in-frame clones here, not all; method: immunoSEQ multiplex PCR. The sample lists 8,500 to 9,000 clones; around 70% were seen once. The clonotype comes from an adult with an advanced solid tumor such as melanoma, head and neck, liver or kidney cancer. The specimen comprised CD4+ or CD8+ T cells sorted from blood, sampled in a trial of the OX40 agonist ivuxolimab. The gene calls are TRBV7-2 and TRBJ2-1, with a possible D match to TRBD2 (7 bases). The CDR3 DNA is TGTGCCAGCAGCCCCCCTAGAGGGGGGGCCAATGAGCAGTTCTTC. Translated, it gives CASSPPRGGANEQFF.